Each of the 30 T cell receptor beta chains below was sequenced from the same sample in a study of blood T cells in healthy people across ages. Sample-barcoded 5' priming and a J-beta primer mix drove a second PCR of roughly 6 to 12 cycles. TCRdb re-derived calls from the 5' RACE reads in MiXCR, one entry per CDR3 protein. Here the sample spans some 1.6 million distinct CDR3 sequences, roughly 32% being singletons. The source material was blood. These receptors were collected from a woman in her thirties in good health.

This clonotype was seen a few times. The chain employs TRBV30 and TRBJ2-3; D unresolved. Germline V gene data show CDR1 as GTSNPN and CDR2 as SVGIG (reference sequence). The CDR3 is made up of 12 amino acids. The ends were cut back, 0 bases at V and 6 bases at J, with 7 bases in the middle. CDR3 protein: CAWSVLQDTQYF. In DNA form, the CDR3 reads TGTGCCTGGAGTGTACTTCAGGATACGCAGTATTTT.

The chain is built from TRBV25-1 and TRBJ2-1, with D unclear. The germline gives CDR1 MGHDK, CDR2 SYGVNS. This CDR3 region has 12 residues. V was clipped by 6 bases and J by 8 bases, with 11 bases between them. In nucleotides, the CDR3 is TGTGCCAGCAGCCGGTCCGGTGATGAGCAGTTCTTC. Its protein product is CASSRSGDEQFF.

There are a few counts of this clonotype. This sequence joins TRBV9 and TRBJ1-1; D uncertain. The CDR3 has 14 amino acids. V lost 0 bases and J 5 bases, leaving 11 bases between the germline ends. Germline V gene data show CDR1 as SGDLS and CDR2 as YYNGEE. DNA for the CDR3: TGTGCCAGCAGCGTAGGCCCGAGGGAAACTGAAGCTTTCTTT. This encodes CASSVGPRETEAFF.

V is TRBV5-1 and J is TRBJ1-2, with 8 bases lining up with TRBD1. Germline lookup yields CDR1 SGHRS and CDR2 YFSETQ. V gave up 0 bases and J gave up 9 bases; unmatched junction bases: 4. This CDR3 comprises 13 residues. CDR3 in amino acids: CASSLGPGGSYTF. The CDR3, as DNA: TGCGCCAGCAGCTTGGGGCCAGGGGGCAGCTACACCTTC.

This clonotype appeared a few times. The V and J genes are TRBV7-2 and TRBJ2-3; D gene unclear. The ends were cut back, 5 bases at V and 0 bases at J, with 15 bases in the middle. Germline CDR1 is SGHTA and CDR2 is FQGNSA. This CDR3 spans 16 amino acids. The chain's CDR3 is CASSPGDRASTDTQYF. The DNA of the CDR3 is TGTGCCAGCAGCCCCGGTGACCGGGCCAGCACAGATACGCAGTATTTT.

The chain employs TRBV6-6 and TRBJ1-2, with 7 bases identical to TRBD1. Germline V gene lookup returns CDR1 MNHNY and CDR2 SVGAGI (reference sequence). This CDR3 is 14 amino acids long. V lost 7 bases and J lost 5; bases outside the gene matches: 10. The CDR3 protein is CASMTGRGGYGYTF. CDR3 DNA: TGTGCCAGCATGACAGGGAGGGGCGGGTATGGCTACACCTTC.

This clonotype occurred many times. The CDR3: CSVRNGDEQFF. The CDR3 region has the DNA TGCAGCGTCCGAAATGGCGATGAGCAGTTCTTC. The chain has TRBV29-1 and TRBJ2-1; D is ambiguous. In germline, CDR1 is SQVTM, CDR2 ANQGSEA. The V end was cut by 6 bases, the J end by 8 bases, with 11 bases between. The CDR3 is 11 residues long.

CDR3 sequence: CATSMPFGPDTQYF. The CDR3 DNA sequence: TGTGCCACCAGCATGCCATTTGGACCAGATACGCAGTATTTT. The V call is TRBV15, the J call TRBJ2-3, with D unclear. V was pared by 4 bases and J by 4 bases, with 12 bases between. From germline, CDR1 is LNHNV and CDR2 YYDKDF (reference sequence). This CDR3 region has 14 residues. The variable domain in full, with the rest retrieved from reference TRBV15 and TRBJ2-3, is DAMVIQNPRYQVTQFGKPVTLSCSQTLNHNVMYWYQQKSSQAPKLLFHYYDKDFNNEADTPDNFQSRRPNTSFCFLDIRSPGLGDTAMYLCATSMPFGPDTQYFGPGTRLTVL.

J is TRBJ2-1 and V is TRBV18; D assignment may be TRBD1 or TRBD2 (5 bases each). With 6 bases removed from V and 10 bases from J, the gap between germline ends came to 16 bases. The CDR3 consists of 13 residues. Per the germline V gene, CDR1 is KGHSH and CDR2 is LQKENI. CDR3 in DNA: TGTGCCAGCTCGCCCACCCTGGGACGCGAGCAGTTCTTC. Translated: CASSPTLGREQFF.

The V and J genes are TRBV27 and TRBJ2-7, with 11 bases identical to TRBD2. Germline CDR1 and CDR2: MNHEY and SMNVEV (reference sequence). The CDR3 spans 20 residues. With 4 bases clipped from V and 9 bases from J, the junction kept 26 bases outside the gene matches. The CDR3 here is CASSSGVRGTSGRESPGQYF. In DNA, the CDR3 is TGTGCCAGCAGTTCCGGGGTAAGGGGGACTAGCGGAAGAGAATCCCCCGGGCAGTACTTC.

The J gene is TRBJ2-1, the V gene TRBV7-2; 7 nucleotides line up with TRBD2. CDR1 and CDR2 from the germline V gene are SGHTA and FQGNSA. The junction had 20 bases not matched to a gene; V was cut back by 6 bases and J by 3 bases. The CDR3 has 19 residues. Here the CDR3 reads CASSHPASGHYSGYNEQFF. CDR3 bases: TGTGCCAGCAGTCATCCGGCTAGCGGACACTACTCGGGCTACAATGAGCAGTTCTTC.

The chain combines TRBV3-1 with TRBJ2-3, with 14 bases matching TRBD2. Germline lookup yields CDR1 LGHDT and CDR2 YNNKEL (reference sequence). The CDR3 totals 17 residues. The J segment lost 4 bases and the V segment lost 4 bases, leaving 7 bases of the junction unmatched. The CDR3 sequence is CASSPWTSGGMADTQYF. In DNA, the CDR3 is TGTGCCAGCAGCCCGTGGACTAGCGGGGGGATGGCAGATACGCAGTATTTT.

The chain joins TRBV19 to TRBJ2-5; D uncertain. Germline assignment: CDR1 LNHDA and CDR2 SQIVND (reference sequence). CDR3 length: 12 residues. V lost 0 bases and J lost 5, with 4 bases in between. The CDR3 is CASSIERETQYF. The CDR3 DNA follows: TGTGCCAGTAGTATAGAAAGGGAGACCCAGTACTTC.

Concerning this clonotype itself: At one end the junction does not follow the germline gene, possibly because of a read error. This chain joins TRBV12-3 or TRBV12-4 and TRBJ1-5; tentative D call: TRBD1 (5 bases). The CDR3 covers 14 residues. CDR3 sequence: CACSPGPRRQPQHF. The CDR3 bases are TGTGCCTGCAGTCCGGGACCCAGGAGGCAGCCCCAGCATTTT.

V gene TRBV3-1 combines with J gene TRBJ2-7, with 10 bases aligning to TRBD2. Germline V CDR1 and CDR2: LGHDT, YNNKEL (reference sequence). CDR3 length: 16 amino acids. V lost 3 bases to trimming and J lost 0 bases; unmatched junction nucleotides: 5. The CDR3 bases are TGTGCCAGCAGCCAGACCGGGACTAGCGTCTCCTACGAGCAGTACTTC. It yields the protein CASSQTGTSVSYEQYF.

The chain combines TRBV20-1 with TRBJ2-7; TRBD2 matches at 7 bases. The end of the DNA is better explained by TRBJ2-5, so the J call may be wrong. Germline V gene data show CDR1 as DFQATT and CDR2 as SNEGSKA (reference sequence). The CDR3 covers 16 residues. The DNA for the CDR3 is TGCAGTGCTAAAATGTTTAGCGGGCCCTACAGGGAGACCCAGTACTTC. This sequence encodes CSAKMFSGPYRETQYF.

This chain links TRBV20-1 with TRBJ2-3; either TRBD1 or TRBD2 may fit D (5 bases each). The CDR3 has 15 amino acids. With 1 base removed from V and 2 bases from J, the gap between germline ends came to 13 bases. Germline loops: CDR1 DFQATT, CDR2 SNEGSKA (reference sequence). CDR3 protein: CSARGTGGPTDTQYF. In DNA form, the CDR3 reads TGCAGTGCTAGAGGAACAGGAGGACCCACAGATACGCAGTATTTT.

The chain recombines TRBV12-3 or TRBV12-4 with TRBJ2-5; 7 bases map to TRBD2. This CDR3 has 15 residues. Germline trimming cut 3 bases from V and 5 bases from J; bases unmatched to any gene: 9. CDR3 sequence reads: CASSLGGIGSETQYF. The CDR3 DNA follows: TGTGCCAGCAGTTTGGGGGGGATCGGCTCTGAGACCCAGTACTTC.

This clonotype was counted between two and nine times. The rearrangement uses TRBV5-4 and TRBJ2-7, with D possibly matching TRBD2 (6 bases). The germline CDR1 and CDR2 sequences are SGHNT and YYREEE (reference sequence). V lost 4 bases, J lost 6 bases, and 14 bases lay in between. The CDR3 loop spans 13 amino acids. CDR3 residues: CASSVIRGSEQYF. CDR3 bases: TGTGCCAGCAGCGTTATACGGGGGTCCGAGCAGTACTTC.

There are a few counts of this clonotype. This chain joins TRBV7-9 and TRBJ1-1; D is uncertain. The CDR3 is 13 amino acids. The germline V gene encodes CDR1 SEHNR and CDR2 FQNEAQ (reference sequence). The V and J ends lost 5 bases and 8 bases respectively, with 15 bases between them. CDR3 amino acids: CASSPTLVDEAFF. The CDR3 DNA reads TGTGCCAGCAGCCCGACTCTTGTGGACGAAGCTTTCTTT.

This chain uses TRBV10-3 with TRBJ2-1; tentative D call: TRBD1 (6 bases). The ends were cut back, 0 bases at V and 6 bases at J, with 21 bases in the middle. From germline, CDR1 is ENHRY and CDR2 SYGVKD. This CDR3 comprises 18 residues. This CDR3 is CAISESRPLTGNGNEQFF. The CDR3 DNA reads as TGTGCCATCAGTGAGTCGCGACCCCTTACAGGGAATGGCAATGAGCAGTTCTTC.

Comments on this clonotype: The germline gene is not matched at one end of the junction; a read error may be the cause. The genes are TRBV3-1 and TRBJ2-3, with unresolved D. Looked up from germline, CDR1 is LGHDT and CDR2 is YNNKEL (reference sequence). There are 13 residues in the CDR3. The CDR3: CASSQVKPDAQYF. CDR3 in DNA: TGTGCCAGCAGCCAAGTCAAACCAGATGCGCAGTATTTT.

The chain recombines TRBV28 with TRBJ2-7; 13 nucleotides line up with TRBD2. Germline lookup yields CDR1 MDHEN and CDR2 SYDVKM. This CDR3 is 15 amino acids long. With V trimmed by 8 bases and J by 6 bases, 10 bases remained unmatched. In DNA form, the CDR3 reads TGTGCCAGCGAGGGACTAGCGGGATCTTACCTCGAGCAGTACTTC. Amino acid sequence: CASEGLAGSYLEQYF.

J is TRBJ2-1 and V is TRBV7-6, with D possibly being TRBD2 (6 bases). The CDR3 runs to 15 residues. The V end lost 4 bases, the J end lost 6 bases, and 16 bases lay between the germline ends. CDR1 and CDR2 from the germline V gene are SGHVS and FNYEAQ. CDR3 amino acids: CASSSGTRNINEQFF. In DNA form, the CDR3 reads TGTGCCAGCAGCTCCGGGACTCGGAACATCAATGAGCAGTTCTTC.

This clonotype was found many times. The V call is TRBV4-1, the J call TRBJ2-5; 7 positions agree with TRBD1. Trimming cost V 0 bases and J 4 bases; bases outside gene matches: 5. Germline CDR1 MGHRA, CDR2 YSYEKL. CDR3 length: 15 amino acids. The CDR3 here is CASSQEGTGVETQYF. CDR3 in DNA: TGCGCCAGCAGCCAAGAAGGAACAGGGGTAGAGACCCAGTACTTC.

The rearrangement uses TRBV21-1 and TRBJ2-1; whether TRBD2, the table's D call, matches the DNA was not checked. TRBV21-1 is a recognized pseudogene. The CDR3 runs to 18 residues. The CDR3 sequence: CASSKANPLAGSYNEQFF. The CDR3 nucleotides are TGTGCCAGCAGCAAAGCCAACCCGCTAGCGGGATCCTACAATGAGCAGTTCTTC.

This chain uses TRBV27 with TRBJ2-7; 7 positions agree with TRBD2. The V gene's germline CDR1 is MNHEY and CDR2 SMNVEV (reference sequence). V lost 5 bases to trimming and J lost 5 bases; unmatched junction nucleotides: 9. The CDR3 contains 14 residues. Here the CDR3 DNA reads TGTGCCAGCAGTACCCAGGGAGGGGACCACGAGCAGTACTTC. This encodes CASSTQGGDHEQYF.

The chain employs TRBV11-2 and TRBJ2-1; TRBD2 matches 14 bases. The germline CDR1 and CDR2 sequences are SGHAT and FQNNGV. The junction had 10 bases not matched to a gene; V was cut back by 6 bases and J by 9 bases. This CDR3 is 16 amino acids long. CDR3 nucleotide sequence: TGTGCCAGCAGTGACCCGACTAGCGGGGGGGGAGGTGAGCAGTTCTTC. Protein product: CASSDPTSGGGGEQFF.

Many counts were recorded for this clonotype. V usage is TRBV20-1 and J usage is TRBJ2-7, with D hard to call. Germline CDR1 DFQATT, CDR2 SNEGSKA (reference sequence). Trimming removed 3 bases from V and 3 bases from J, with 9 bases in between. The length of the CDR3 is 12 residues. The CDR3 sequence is CSASDSNYEQYF. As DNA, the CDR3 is TGCAGTGCTAGTGATTCCAACTACGAGCAGTACTTC.

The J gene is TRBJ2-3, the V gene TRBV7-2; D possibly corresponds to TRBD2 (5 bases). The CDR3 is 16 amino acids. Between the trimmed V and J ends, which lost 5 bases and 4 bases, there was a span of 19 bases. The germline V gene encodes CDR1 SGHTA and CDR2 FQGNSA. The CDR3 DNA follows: TGTGCCAGCAGCGCCCGGCGGGCTACGAGGGCAGATACGCAGTATTTT. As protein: CASSARRATRADTQYF.